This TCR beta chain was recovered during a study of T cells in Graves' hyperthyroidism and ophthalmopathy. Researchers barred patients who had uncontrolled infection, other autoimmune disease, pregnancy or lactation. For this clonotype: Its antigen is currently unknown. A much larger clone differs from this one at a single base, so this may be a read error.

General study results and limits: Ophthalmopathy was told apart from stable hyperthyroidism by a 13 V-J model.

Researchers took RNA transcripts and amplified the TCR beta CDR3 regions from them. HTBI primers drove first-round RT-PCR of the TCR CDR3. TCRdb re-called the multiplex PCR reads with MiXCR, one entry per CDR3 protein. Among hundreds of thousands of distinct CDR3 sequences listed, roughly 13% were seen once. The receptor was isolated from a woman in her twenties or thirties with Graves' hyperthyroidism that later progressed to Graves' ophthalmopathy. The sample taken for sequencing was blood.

The CDR3 spells CASSLADRTNYGYAF. CDR3 in DNA: TGTGCCAGCAGCTTGGCGGACAGGACTAACTATGGCTACGCCTTC. The chain links TRBV5-1 to TRBJ1-2; TRBD1 matches 7 bases. The CDR3 has 15 residues. The V gene's germline CDR1 is SGHRS and CDR2 YFSETQ.